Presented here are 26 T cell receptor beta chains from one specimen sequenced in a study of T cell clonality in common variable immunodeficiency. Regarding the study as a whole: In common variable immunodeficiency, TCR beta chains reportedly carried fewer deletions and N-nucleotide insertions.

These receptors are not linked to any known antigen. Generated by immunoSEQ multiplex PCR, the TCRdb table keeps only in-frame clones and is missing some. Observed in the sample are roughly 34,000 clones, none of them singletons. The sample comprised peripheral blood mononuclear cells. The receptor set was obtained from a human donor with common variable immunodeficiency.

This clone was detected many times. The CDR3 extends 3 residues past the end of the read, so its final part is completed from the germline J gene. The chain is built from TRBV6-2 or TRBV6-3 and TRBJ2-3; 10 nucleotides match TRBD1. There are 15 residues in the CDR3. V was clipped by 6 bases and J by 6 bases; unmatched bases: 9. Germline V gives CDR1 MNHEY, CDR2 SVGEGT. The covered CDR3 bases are TGTGCCAGCAGCGTTACCGGGACAGGGGTGGATACG. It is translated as CASSVTGTGVDT. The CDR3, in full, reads CASSVTGTGVDTQYF.

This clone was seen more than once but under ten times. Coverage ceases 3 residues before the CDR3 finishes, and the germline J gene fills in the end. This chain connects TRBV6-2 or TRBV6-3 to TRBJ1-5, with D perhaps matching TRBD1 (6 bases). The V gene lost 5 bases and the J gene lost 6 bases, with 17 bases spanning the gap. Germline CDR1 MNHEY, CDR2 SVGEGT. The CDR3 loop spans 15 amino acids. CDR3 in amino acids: CASSPSRGRSQPQHF. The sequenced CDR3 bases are TGTGCCAGCAGTCCCAGCAGGGGCCGAAGTCAGCCC.

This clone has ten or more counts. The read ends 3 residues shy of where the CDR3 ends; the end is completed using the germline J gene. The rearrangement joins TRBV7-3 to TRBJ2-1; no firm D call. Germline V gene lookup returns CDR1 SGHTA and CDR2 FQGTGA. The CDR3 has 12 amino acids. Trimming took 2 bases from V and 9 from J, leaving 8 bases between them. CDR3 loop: CASSLAHSEQFF. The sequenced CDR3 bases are TGTGCCAGCAGCTTAGCCCACAGTGAG.

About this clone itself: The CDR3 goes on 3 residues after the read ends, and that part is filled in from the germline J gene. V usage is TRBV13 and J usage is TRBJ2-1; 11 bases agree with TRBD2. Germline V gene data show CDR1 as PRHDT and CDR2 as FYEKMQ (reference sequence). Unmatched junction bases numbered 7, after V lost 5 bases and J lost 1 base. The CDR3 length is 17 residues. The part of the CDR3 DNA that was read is TGTGCCAGCAGCCCGAGCCGGACTAGCGGGTCCTACAATGAG. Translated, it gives CASSPSRTSGSYNE. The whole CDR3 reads CASSPSRTSGSYNEQFF. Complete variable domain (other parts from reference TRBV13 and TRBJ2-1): AAGVIQSPRHLIKEKRETATLKCYPIPRHDTVYWYQQGPGQDPQFLISFYEKMQSDKGSIPDRFSAQQFSDYHSELNMSSLELGDSALYFCASSPSRTSGSYNEQFFGPGTRLTVL.

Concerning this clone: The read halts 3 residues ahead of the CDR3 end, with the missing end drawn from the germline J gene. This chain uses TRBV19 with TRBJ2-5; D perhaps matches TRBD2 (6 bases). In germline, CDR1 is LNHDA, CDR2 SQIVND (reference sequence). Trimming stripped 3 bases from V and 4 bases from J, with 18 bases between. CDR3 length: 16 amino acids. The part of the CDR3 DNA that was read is TGTGCCAGTAGTATCGGGGGTCAGTGGGCAACAGAGACC. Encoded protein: CASSIGGQWATET. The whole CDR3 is CASSIGGQWATETQYF. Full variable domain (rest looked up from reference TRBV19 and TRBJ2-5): DGGITQSPKYLFRKEGQNVTLSCEQNLNHDAMYWYRQDPGQGLRLIYYSQIVNDFQKGDIAEGYSVSREKKESFPLTVTSAQKNPTAFYLCASSIGGQWATETQYFGPGTRLLVL.

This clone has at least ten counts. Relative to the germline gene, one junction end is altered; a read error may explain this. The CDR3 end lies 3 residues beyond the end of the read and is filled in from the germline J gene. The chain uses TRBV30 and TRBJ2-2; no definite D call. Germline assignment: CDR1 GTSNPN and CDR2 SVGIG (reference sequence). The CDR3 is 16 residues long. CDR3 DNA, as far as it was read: TGTGCCTGGAGTGTACAGTGGAATCAGAACCCCGGGGAG. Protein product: CAWSVQWNQNPGE. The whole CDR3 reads CAWSVQWNQNPGELFF. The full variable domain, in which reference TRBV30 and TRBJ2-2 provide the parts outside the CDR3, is SQTIHQWPATLVQPVGSPLSLECTVEGTSNPNLYWYRQAAGRGLQLLFYSVGIGQISSEVPQNLSASRPQDRQFILSSKKLLLSDSGFYLCAWSVQWNQNPGELFFGEGSRLTVL.

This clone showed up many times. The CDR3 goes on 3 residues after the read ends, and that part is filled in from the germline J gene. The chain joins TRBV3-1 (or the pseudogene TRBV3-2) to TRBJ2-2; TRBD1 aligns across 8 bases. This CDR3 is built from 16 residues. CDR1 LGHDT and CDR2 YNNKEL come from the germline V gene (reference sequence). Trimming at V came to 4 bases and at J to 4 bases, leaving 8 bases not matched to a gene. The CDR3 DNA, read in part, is TGTGCCAGCAGCCGGTCGGGACAGGTAACCACCGGGGAG. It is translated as CASSRSGQVTTGE. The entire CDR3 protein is CASSRSGQVTTGELFF.

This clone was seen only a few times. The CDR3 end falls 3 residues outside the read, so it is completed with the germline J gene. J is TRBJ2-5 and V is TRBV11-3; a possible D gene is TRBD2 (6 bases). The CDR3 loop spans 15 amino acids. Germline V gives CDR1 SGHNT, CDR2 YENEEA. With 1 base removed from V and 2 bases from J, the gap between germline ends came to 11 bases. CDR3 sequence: CASSLGTTRQETQYF. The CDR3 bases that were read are TGTGCCAGCAGCTTAGGGACTACCCGACAAGAGACC.

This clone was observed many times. The DNA read from the CDR3 is TGTGCCAGCAGCTTAAGACAGGGCACCGTCTATGGC. The encoded protein is CASSLRQGTVYG. The entire CDR3 reads CASSLRQGTVYGYTF. The J gene is TRBJ1-2, the V gene TRBV7-3; 7 positions agree with TRBD1. The read ends 3 residues shy of where the CDR3 ends; the end is completed using the germline J gene. This CDR3 has 15 amino acids. The J segment lost 4 bases and the V segment lost 1 base, leaving 6 bases of the junction unmatched. The V gene's germline CDR1 is SGHTA and CDR2 FQGTGA.

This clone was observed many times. CDR3 DNA (partial): TGTGCCATCAAAGGTAGCGGGAGAGGCGAG. Encoded protein: CAIKGSGRGE. The full CDR3 reads CAIKGSGRGEQYF. The chain combines TRBV10-3 with TRBJ2-7, with 9 positions matching TRBD2. The CDR3 end lies 3 residues beyond the end of the read and is filled in from the germline J gene. CDR3 size: 13 residues. Germline V gene sequence: CDR1 ENHRY, CDR2 SYGVKD. Trimming at V came to 7 bases and at J to 6 bases, leaving 7 bases not matched to a gene.

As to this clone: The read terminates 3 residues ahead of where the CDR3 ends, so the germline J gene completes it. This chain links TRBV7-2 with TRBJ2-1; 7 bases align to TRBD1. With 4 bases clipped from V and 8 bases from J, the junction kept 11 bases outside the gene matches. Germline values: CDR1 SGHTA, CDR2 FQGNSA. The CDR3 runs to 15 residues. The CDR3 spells CASSSRQGASDEQFF. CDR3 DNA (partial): TGTGCCAGCAGCTCGCGACAGGGCGCTTCGGATGAG.

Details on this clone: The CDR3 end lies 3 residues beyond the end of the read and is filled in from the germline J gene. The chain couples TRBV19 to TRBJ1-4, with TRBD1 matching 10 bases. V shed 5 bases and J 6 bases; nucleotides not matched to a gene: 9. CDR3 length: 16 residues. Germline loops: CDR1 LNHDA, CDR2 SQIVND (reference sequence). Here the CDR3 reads CASSLYGGTGDEKLFF. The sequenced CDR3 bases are TGTGCCAGTAGTTTATATGGCGGGACAGGGGATGAAAAA.

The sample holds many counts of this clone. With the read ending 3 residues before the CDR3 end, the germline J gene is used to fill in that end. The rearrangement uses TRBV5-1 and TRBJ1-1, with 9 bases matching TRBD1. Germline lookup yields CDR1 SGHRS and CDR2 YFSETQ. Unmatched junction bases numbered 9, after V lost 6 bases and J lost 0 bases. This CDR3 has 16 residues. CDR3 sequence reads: CASNPGTGRVNTEAFF. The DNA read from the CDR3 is TGCGCCAGCAACCCCGGGACAGGGAGGGTGAACACTGAA.

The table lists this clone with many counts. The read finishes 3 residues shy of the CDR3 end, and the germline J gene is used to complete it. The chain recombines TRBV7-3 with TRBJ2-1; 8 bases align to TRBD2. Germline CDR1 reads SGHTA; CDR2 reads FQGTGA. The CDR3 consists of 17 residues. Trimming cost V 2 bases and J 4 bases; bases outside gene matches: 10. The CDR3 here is CASSLRSPGLGYNEQFF. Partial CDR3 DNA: TGTGCCAGCAGCTTACGGTCCCCGGGACTAGGATACAATGAG.

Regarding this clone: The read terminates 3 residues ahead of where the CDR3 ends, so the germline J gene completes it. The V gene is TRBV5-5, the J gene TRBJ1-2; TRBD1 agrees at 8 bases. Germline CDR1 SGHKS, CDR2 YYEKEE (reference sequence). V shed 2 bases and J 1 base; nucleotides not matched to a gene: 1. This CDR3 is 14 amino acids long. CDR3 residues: CASSLGQGNYGYTF. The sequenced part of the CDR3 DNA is TGTGCCAGCAGCTTAGGACAGGGTAACTATGGC.

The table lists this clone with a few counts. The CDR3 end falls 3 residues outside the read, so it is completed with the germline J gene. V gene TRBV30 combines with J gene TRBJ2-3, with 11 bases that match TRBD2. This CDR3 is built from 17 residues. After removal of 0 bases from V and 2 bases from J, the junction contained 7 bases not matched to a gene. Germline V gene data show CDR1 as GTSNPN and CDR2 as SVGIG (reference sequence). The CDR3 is CAWSVGASGRSTDTQYF. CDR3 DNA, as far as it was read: TGTGCCTGGAGTGTTGGGGCTAGCGGGAGGTCCACAGATACG.

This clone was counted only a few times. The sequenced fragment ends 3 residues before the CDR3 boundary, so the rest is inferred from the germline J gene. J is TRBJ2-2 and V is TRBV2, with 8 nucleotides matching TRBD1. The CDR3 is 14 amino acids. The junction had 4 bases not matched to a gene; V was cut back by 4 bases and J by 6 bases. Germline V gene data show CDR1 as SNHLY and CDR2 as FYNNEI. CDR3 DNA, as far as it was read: TGTGCCAGCAGTGGAGACAGGGGTGCCGGGGAG. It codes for CASSGDRGAGE. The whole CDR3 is CASSGDRGAGELFF.

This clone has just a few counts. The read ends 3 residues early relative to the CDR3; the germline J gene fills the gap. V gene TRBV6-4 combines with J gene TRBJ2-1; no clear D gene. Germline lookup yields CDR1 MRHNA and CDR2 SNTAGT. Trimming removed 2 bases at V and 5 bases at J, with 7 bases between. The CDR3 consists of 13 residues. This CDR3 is CASSDQDNNEQFF. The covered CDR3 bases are TGTGCCAGCAGTGACCAGGATAACAATGAG.

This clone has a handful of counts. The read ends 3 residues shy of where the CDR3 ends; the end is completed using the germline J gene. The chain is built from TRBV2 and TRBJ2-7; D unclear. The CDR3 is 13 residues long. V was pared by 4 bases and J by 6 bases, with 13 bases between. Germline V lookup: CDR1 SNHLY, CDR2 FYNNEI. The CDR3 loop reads CASSASDPSEQYF. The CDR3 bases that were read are TGTGCCAGCAGTGCGTCAGATCCGTCCGAG.

The DNA read from the CDR3 is TGTGCCAGCAGCTTACATCGCGGGACCTACGAG. This gives the protein CASSLHRGTYE. The full-length CDR3 reads as CASSLHRGTYEQYF. The chain couples TRBV7-2 to TRBJ2-7, with D perhaps matching TRBD2 (6 bases). The sequenced fragment ends 3 residues before the CDR3 boundary, so the rest is inferred from the germline J gene. The CDR3 loop spans 14 amino acids. Looked up from germline, CDR1 is SGHTA and CDR2 is FQGNSA. The germline V and J ends were trimmed by 2 bases and 2 bases, with 10 bases remaining between them. The variable domain in full, completed from reference TRBV7-2 and TRBJ2-7, reads GAGVSQSPSNKVTEKGKDVELRCDPISGHTALYWYRQSLGQGLEFLIYFQGNSAPDKSGLPSDRFSAERTGGSVSTLTIQRTQQEDSAVYLCASSLHRGTYEQYFGPGTRLTVT.

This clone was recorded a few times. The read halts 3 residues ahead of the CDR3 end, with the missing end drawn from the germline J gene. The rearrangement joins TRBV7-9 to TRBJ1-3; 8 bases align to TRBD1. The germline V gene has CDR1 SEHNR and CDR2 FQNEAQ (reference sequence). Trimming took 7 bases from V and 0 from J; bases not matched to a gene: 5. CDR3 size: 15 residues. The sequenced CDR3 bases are TGTGCCAGCAACAGTGGACAGGGCTCTGGAAACACC. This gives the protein CASNSGQGSGNT. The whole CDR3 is CASNSGQGSGNTIYF.

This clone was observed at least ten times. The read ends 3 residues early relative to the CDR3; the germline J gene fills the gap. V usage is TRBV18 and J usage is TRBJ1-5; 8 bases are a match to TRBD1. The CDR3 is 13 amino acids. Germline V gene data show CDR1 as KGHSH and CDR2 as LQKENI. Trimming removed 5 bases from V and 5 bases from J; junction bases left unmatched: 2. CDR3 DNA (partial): TGTGCCAGCTCAGGACAGGGTGATCAGCCC. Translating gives CASSGQGDQP. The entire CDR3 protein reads CASSGQGDQPQHF.

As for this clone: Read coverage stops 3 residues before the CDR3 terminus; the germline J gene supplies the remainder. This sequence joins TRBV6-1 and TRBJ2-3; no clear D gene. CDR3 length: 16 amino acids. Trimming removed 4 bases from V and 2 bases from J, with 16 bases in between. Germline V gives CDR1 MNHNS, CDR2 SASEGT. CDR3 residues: CASSVHLAANTDTQYF. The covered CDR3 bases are TGTGCCAGCAGTGTTCACTTGGCGGCAAACACAGATACG.

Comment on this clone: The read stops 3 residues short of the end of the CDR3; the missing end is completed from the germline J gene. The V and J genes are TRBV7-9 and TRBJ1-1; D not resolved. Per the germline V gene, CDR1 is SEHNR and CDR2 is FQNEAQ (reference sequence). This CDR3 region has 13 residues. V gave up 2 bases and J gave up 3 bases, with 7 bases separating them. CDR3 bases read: TGTGCCAGCAGCTTAAAGCAGGACACTGAA. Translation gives CASSLKQDTE. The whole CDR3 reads CASSLKQDTEAFF. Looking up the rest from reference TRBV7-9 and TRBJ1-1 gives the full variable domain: DTGVSQNPRHKITKRGQNVTFRCDPISEHNRLYWYRQTLGQGPEFLTYFQNEAQLEKSRLLSDRFSAERPKGSFSTLEIQRTEQGDSAMYLCASSLKQDTEAFFGQGTRLTVV.

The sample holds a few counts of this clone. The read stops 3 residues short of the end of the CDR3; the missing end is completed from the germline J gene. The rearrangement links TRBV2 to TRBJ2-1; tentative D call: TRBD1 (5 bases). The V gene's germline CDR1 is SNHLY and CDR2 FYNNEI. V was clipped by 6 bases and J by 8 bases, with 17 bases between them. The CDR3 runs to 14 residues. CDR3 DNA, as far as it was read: TGTGCCAGCAGCTTAGAGCAGGGTCGCGATGAG. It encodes CASSLEQGRDE. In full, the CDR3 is CASSLEQGRDEQFF.

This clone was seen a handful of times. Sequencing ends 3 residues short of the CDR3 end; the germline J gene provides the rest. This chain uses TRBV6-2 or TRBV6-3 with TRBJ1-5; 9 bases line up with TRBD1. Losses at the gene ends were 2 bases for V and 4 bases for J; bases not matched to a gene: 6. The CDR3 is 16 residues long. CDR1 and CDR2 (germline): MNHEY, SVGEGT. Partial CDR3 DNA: TGTGCCAGCAGTTACACGGGACAGGGCGGGAATCAGCCC. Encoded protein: CASSYTGQGGNQP. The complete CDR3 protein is CASSYTGQGGNQPQHF.